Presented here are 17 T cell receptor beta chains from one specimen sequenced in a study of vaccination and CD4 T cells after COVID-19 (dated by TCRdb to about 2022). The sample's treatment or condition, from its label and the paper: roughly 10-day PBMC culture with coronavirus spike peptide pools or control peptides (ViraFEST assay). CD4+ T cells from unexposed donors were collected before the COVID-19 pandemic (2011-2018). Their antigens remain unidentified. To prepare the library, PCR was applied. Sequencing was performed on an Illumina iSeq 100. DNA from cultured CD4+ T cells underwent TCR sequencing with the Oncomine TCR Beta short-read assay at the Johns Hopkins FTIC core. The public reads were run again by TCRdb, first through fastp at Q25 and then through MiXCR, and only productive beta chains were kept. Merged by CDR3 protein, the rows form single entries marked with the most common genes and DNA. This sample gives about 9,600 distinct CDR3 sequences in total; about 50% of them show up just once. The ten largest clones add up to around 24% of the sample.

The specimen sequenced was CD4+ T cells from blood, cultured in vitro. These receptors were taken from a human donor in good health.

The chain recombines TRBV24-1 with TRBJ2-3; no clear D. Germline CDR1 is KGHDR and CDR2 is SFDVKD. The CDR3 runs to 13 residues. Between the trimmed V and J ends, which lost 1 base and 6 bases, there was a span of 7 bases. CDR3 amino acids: CATSDLGLDTQYF. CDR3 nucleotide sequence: TGTGCCACCAGTGATTTAGGGTTGGATACGCAGTATTTT.

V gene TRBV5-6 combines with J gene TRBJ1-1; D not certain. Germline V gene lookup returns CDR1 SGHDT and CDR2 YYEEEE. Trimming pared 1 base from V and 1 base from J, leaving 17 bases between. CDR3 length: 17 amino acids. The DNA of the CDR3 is TGTGCCAGCAGCTTGAGGTTTTGGAAGACTCAGAACACTGAAGCTTTCTTT. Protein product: CASSLRFWKTQNTEAFF.

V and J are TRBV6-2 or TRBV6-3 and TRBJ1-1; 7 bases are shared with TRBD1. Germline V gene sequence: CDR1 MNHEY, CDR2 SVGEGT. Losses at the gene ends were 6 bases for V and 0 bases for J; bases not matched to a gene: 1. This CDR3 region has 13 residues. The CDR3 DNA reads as TGTGCCAGCAGAACAGGGGTGAACACTGAAGCTTTCTTT. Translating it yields CASRTGVNTEAFF.

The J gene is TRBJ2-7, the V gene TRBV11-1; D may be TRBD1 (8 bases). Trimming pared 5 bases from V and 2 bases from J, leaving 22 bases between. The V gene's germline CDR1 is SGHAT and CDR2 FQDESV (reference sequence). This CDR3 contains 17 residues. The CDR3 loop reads CASSMGGTTGVTYEQYF. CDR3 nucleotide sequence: TGTGCCAGCAGCATGGGGGGGACGACAGGGGTTACCTACGAGCAGTACTTC.

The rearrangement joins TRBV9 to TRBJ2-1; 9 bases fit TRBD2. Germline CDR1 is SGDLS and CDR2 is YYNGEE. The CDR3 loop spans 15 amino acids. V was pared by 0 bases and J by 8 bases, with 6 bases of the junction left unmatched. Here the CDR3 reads CASSVASGTFDEQFF. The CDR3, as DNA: TGTGCCAGCAGCGTAGCTAGCGGGACATTTGATGAGCAGTTCTTC.

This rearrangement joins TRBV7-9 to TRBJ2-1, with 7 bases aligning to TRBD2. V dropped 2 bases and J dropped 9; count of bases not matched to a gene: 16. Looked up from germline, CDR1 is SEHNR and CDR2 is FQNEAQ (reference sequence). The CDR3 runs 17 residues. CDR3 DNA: TGTGCCAGCAGCTTAAAGTTTCGTCTAGCGGTCTCGGGTGAGCAGTTCTTC. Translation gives CASSLKFRLAVSGEQFF. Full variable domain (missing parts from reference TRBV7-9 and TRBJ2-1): DTGVSQNPRHKITKRGQNVTFRCDPISEHNRLYWYRQTLGQGPEFLTYFQNEAQLEKSRLLSDRFSAERPKGSFSTLEIQRTEQGDSAMYLCASSLKFRLAVSGEQFFGPGTRLTVL.

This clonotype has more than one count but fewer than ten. Here the CDR3 reads CSVTGYSNQPQHF. As DNA, the CDR3 is TGCAGTGTAACAGGGTATAGCAATCAGCCCCAGCATTTT. V and J are TRBV20-1 and TRBJ1-5; D possibly corresponds to TRBD1 (6 bases). V was clipped by 7 bases and J by 0 bases, with 10 bases between them. CDR3 length: 13 residues. Germline assignment: CDR1 DFQATT and CDR2 SNEGSKA (reference sequence).

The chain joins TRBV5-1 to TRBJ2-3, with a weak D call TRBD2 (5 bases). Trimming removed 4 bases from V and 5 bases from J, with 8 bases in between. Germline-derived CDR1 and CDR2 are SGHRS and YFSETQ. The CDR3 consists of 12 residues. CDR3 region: CASSISGDTQYF. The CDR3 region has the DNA TGCGCCAGCAGCATCAGCGGAGATACGCAGTATTTT. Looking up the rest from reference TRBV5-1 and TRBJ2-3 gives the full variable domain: KAGVTQTPRYLIKTRGQQVTLSCSPISGHRSVSWYQQTPGQGLQFLFEYFSETQRNKGNFPGRFSGRQFSNSRSEMNVSTLELGDSALYLCASSISGDTQYFGPGTRLTVL.

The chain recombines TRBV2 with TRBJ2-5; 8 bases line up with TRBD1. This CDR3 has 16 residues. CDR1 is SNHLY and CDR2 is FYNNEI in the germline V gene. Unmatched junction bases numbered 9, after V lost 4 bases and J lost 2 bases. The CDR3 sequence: CASSGVLGQGQETQYF. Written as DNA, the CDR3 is TGTGCCAGCAGTGGGGTCCTCGGACAGGGACAAGAGACCCAGTACTTC.

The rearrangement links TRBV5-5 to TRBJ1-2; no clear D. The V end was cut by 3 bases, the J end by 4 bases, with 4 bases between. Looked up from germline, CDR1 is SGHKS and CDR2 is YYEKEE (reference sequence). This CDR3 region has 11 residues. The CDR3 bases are TGTGCCAGCAGCTCGGCCTATGGCTACACCTTC. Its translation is CASSSAYGYTF.

The CDR3 is CASRTPMATTSTDTQYF. The CDR3 DNA sequence: TGTGCCAGCAGAACCCCAATGGCGACCACTAGCACAGATACGCAGTATTTT. The chain joins TRBV4-2 to TRBJ2-3, with D hard to call. Trimming removed 6 bases from V and 0 bases from J, with 19 bases in between. From germline, CDR1 is LGHNA and CDR2 YNFKEQ. The CDR3 is 17 amino acids.

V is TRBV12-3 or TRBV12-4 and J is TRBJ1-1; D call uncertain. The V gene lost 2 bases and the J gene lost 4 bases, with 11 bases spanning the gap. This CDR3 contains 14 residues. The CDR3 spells CASSLIGGGTEAFF. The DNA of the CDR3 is TGTGCCAGCAGTTTAATAGGAGGTGGCACTGAAGCTTTCTTT.

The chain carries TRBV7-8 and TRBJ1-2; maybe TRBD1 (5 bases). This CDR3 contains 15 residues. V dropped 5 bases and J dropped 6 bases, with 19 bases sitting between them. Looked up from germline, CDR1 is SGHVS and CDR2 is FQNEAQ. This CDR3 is CASSPGAGVRDGYTF. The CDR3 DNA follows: TGTGCCAGCAGCCCTGGGGCGGGTGTTAGAGATGGCTACACCTTC.

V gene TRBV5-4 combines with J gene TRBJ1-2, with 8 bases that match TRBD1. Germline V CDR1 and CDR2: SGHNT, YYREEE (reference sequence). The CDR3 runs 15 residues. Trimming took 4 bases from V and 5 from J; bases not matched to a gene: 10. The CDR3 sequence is CASSRAGGRIYGYTF. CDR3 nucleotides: TGTGCCAGCAGCCGGGCAGGGGGCAGAATTTATGGCTACACCTTC.

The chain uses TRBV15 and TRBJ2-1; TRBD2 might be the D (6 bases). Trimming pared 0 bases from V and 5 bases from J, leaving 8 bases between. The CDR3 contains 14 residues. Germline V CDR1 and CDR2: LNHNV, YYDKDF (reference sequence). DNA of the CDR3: TGTGCCACCAGCAGAGATGGAGGGAACAATGAGCAGTTCTTC. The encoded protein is CATSRDGGNNEQFF. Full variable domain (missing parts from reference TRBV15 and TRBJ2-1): DAMVIQNPRYQVTQFGKPVTLSCSQTLNHNVMYWYQQKSSQAPKLLFHYYDKDFNNEADTPDNFQSRRPNTSFCFLDIRSPGLGDTAMYLCATSRDGGNNEQFFGPGTRLTVL.

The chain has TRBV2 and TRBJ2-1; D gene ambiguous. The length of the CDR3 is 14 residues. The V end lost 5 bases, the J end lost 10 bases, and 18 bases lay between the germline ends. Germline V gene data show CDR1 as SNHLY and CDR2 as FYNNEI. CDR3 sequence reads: CASSPMASSREQFF. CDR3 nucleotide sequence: TGTGCCAGCAGTCCCATGGCTTCTTCAAGGGAGCAGTTCTTC.

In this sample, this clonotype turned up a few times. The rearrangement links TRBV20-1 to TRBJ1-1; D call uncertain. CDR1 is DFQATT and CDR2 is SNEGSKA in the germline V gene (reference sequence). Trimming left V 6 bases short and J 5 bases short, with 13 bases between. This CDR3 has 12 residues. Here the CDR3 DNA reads TGCAGTGCCCGCGAGGGCACAACTGAAGCTTTCTTT. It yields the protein CSAREGTTEAFF.